The 20 T cell receptor beta chains in this list originate from one sample, sequenced in a study of T cell responses to AZD1222 COVID-19 vaccine (dated by TCRdb to about 2021). The method behind the library was the immunoSEQ multiplex PCR assay. TCRdb retrieved this table from immuneACCESS and kept in-frame rearrangements only. Not all clones are present; in checked studies, unresolved V genes account for under half, and no reason is known for the remainder. A total of tens of thousands of clones appear in this sample, around 83% of them only once. Of the sample, 12% is held by the ten largest clones. Taken with the paper, the label for time point translates to: baseline before first vaccination. The starting material was peripheral blood, obtained on day 0 of AZD1222 vaccination. The origin of the receptors is an adult in good health.

This clone has more than one count but fewer than ten. The chain carries TRBV5-1 and TRBJ1-3, with D uncertain. Germline V gene lookup returns CDR1 SGHRS and CDR2 YFSETQ. The CDR3 spans 16 residues. Trimming shortened V by 0 bases and J by 0 bases, and 10 bases separated the two germline ends. The CDR3 region is CASSLALRSSGNTIYF. The CDR3 region has the DNA TGCGCCAGCAGCTTGGCTCTTCGGTCCTCTGGAAACACCATATATTTT.

The chain has TRBV5-5 and TRBJ1-1; 8 bases match TRBD1. The CDR3 has 15 residues. The germline V gene has CDR1 SGHKS and CDR2 YYEKEE (reference sequence). The V segment lost 3 bases and the J segment 3 bases; nucleotides outside the gene matches: 7. DNA of the CDR3: TGTGCCAGCAGCTCTTACAGGGGGTTGGACACTGAAGCTTTCTTT. Protein sequence: CASSSYRGLDTEAFF. Full variable domain (outside the CDR3, taken from reference TRBV5-5 and TRBJ1-1): DAGVTQSPTHLIKTRGQQVTLRCSPISGHKSVSWYQQVLGQGPQFIFQYYEKEERGRGNFPDRFSARQFPNYSSELNVNALLLGDSALYLCASSSYRGLDTEAFFGQGTRLTVV.

J is TRBJ2-5 and V is TRBV10-2; D may be TRBD2 (5 bases). Germline CDR1 reads WSHSY; CDR2 reads SAAADI. The CDR3 extends over 14 amino acids. Deletions cut 4 bases from V and 3 bases from J, with 12 bases between. The chain's CDR3 is CASSVPTGKETQYF. The CDR3 DNA is TGCGCCAGCAGTGTCCCGACGGGAAAAGAGACCCAGTACTTC.

This chain joins TRBV7-6 and TRBJ2-5; tentatively, D is TRBD2 (5 bases). Trimming pared 5 bases from V and 2 bases from J, leaving 15 bases between. CDR3 length: 15 amino acids. The germline V gene has CDR1 SGHVS and CDR2 FNYEAQ. In DNA, the CDR3 is TGTGCCAGCAGCGGAGCGGACGGAGTGCAAGAGACCCAGTACTTC. Translation: CASSGADGVQETQYF.

The V gene is TRBV19, the J gene TRBJ2-5; no clear D gene. The V end lost 6 bases, the J end lost 1 base, and 9 bases lay between the germline ends. The CDR3 is made up of 13 amino acids. CDR1 and CDR2 from the germline V gene are LNHDA and SQIVND (reference sequence). The CDR3: CASRGDGQETQYF. CDR3 in DNA: TGTGCCAGTAGAGGAGACGGCCAAGAGACCCAGTACTTC.

The chain recombines TRBV7-9 with TRBJ1-2; D may be TRBD1 (6 bases). The V end was cut by 5 bases, the J end by 6 bases, with 19 bases between. The germline V gene encodes CDR1 SEHNR and CDR2 FQNEAQ (reference sequence). This CDR3 region has 15 residues. CDR3 amino acids: CASSHLLTGWDGYTF. As DNA, the CDR3 is TGTGCCAGCAGCCACCTCCTGACAGGATGGGATGGCTACACCTTC.

The V and J genes are TRBV30 and TRBJ1-6; D not resolved. Deletions cut 3 bases from V and 4 bases from J, with 4 bases between. This CDR3 spans 12 amino acids. Germline V gene sequence: CDR1 GTSNPN, CDR2 SVGIG (reference sequence). The CDR3 DNA reads TGTGCCTGGAGGATATATAATTCACCCCTCCACTTT. It specifies CAWRIYNSPLHF.

The rearrangement uses TRBV20-1 and TRBJ2-3; 8 bases are shared with TRBD1. Germline-derived CDR1 and CDR2 are DFQATT and SNEGSKA (reference sequence). V was clipped by 3 bases and J by 1 base; unmatched bases: 18. This CDR3 contains 19 residues. The CDR3 spells CSASKGTGFVKSGTDTQYF. The CDR3 coding sequence is TGCAGTGCTAGTAAGGGGACAGGATTTGTTAAATCGGGCACAGATACGCAGTATTTT.

The CDR3 loop reads CASSTSGGASDTQYF. The CDR3 bases are TGCGCCAGCAGCACTAGCGGGGGGGCCTCAGATACGCAGTATTTT. The V gene is TRBV5-1, the J gene TRBJ2-3, with 13 bases aligning to TRBD2. The length of the CDR3 is 15 residues. Per germline, CDR1 SGHRS and CDR2 YFSETQ. The ends lost 4 bases at V and 4 bases at J; junction bases unmatched: 3.

The chain employs TRBV5-1 and TRBJ1-1, with D maybe TRBD1 (5 bases). Germline values: CDR1 SGHRS, CDR2 YFSETQ. The length of the CDR3 is 14 residues. The germline V and J ends were trimmed by 2 bases and 0 bases, with 8 bases remaining between them. The CDR3: CASSFGHLNTEAFF. CDR3 coding DNA: TGCGCCAGCAGCTTTGGACACTTGAACACTGAAGCTTTCTTT.

This clone has only one observation. The chain links TRBV12-3 or TRBV12-4 to TRBJ1-2; weak D call: TRBD1 (5 bases). The CDR3 is 13 amino acids. V was shortened by 3 bases and J by 13 bases, with 18 bases between the two germline ends. The CDR3 coding sequence is TGTGCCAGCAGTTTCAGCACAGGTTTGGCTCTCACCTTC. It is translated as CASSFSTGLALTF.

This chain uses TRBV6-2 or TRBV6-3 with TRBJ2-3; 7 bases map to TRBD2. The V segment lost 6 bases and the J segment 2 bases; nucleotides outside the gene matches: 8. There are 15 residues in the CDR3. CDR1 and CDR2 (germline): MNHEY, SVGEGT. The CDR3 DNA is TGTGCCAGCAGCCCTGGGGGGGACCCCACAGATACGCAGTATTTT. This sequence encodes CASSPGGDPTDTQYF.

This rearrangement joins TRBV5-1 to TRBJ2-5; 7 bases align to TRBD2. Looked up from germline, CDR1 is SGHRS and CDR2 is YFSETQ. The CDR3 has 16 residues. V lost 0 bases to trimming and J lost 2 bases; unmatched junction nucleotides: 7. DNA of the CDR3: TGCGCCAGCAGCTTGGTAACGGGGGGAGTACAAGAGACCCAGTACTTC. This sequence encodes CASSLVTGGVQETQYF.

This rearrangement joins TRBV30 to TRBJ2-3, with TRBD2 matching 10 bases. Germline V gene lookup returns CDR1 GTSNPN and CDR2 SVGIG (reference sequence). V gave up 0 bases and J gave up 0 bases; unmatched junction bases: 3. The CDR3 has 16 residues. CDR3 DNA: TGTGCCTGGAGTGTGTTTAGCGGGGGGAGCACAGATACGCAGTATTTT. This encodes CAWSVFSGGSTDTQYF.

This clone was seen more than once but under ten times. The chain carries TRBV18 and TRBJ1-2; 9 bases map to TRBD1. The CDR3 is made up of 14 amino acids. Germline V gene sequence: CDR1 KGHSH, CDR2 LQKENI. V dropped 6 bases and J dropped 0; count of bases not matched to a gene: 2. CDR3 nucleotides: TGTGCCAGCTCCGGGGACAGGGCTAACTATGGCTACACCTTC. This translates into CASSGDRANYGYTF.

This clone was seen once. The gene calls are TRBV6-5 and TRBJ2-1; the D is unclear. The CDR3 has 14 amino acids. The V gene lost 0 bases and the J gene lost 10 bases, with 13 bases spanning the gap. Germline V CDR1 and CDR2: MNHEY, SVGAGI. The CDR3 DNA reads TGTGCCAGCAGTTACTCGACGGTCGCGCGGGAGCAGTTCTTC. Protein: CASSYSTVAREQFF.

As regards this clone: The same CDR3 also results from other DNA sequences found in this sample. The rearrangement joins TRBV10-3 to TRBJ1-1; no firm D call. V was clipped by 2 bases and J by 1 base, with 8 bases between them. CDR1 ENHRY and CDR2 SYGVKD come from the germline V gene. The CDR3 spans 14 residues. The CDR3 sequence: CAISEGRPNTEAFF. DNA of the CDR3: TGTGCCATCAGTGAGGGACGGCCGAACACTGAAGCTTTCTTT.

The CDR3 region is CASSLERGRYGYTF. The DNA for the CDR3 is TGTGCCAGCAGCTTAGAAAGGGGGAGGTATGGCTACACCTTC. The V call is TRBV7-8, the J call TRBJ1-2; D is possibly TRBD1 (6 bases). The CDR3 has 14 residues. Trimming left V 1 base short and J 5 bases short, with 11 bases between. Germline V lookup: CDR1 SGHVS, CDR2 FQNEAQ.

The chain carries TRBV2 and TRBJ2-5, with D unclear. V was clipped by 4 bases and J by 2 bases, with 14 bases between them. CDR1 is SNHLY and CDR2 is FYNNEI in the germline V gene. CDR3 length: 15 amino acids. The CDR3 protein is CASSALAANQETQYF. The CDR3 nucleotides are TGTGCCAGCAGTGCCTTGGCAGCGAATCAAGAGACCCAGTACTTC.

V gene TRBV27 combines with J gene TRBJ2-7; D uncertain. Trimming took 5 bases from V and 2 from J, leaving 22 bases between them. There are 17 residues in the CDR3. The germline CDR1 and CDR2 sequences are MNHEY and SMNVEV (reference sequence). The CDR3 sequence is CASSPLPSTVGTYEQYF. The DNA for the CDR3 is TGTGCCAGCAGTCCACTTCCGTCTACGGTCGGAACCTACGAGCAGTACTTC.